This is a list of T cell receptor beta chains from one sample in a study of T cell repertoires in cytomegalovirus infection. The antigens of these receptors remain unknown. TCRdb re-analysed the reads in MiXCR, keeping a single row per CDR3 protein. Here the sample spans 450,000 to 650,000 distinct CDR3 sequences, just under 40% being singletons. This specimen consisted of cultured PBMCs, obtained from culture after CMV antigen stimulation. These receptors were collected from a human donor in good health (CMV status not recorded). Some clones in this sample may be carry-over from other donors' samples. Both conserved end residues are trimmed from each CDR3. Clone sizes are given selectively: once, few, many, or a class where the clone is expanded.

v_gene: TRBV4-3
abundance: NA
j_gene: TRBJ2-5
CDR3aa: ASSQRFRGWDQETQY

v_gene: TRBV2
abundance: NA
j_gene: TRBJ1-1
CDR3aa: ASMTGNTEAF

v_gene: TRBV6-2/TRBV6-3
abundance: few
j_gene: TRBJ1-6
CDR3aa: ASSYDPDRKGSSYNSPLH

v_gene: TRBV6-1
abundance: NA
j_gene: TRBJ2-7
CDR3aa: ASSDPWDSYEQY

v_gene: TRBV7-2
abundance: few
j_gene: TRBJ2-7
CDR3aa: ASSLVYQGGDGQY

v_gene: TRBV4-3
abundance: NA
j_gene: TRBJ1-2
CDR3aa: ASSQDSPGQGVIGYT

v_gene: TRBV18
abundance: NA
j_gene: TRBJ1-5
CDR3aa: ASSSQSAQPQH

v_gene: TRBV12-3/TRBV12-4
abundance: NA
j_gene: TRBJ2-3
CDR3aa: ASRRLRDTQY

v_gene: TRBV2
abundance: few
j_gene: TRBJ2-5
CDR3aa: ASSEEVNVGTQY

v_gene: TRBV10-2
abundance: once
j_gene: TRBJ2-2
CDR3aa: ASRGQGWTGELF

v_gene: TRBV19
abundance: few
j_gene: TRBJ2-7
CDR3aa: ASQDRYEQY

v_gene: TRBV7-9
abundance: NA
j_gene: TRBJ1-1
CDR3aa: ASSHRDRNTEAF

v_gene: TRBV2
abundance: NA
j_gene: TRBJ2-5
CDR3aa: ASVDGVGETQY

v_gene: TRBV5-1
abundance: once
j_gene: TRBJ2-5
CDR3aa: ASSPYGQETQY

v_gene: TRBV5-1
abundance: NA
j_gene: TRBJ2-2
CDR3aa: ASGQGGTGELF

v_gene: TRBV7-2
abundance: many
j_gene: TRBJ1-1
CDR3aa: ASSPRDRGTRAF

v_gene: TRBV7-2
abundance: few
j_gene: TRBJ1-2
CDR3aa: ASSFLTVYGYT

v_gene: TRBV7-9
abundance: NA
j_gene: TRBJ2-3
CDR3aa: ASRPPVSGTGTDTQY

v_gene: TRBV29-1
abundance: NA
j_gene: TRBJ2-1
CDR3aa: SAWGRTNEQF

v_gene: TRBV4-3
abundance: NA
j_gene: TRBJ2-5
CDR3aa: ASSQDTMGTQY

v_gene: TRBV10-3
abundance: NA
j_gene: TRBJ2-1
CDR3aa: AISEDRVPNEQF

v_gene: TRBV7-4
abundance: NA
j_gene: TRBJ1-3
CDR3aa: ASSATRGKTGNTIY

v_gene: TRBV12-3/TRBV12-4
abundance: NA
j_gene: TRBJ2-2
CDR3aa: ASSLGFQVPGELF

v_gene: TRBV28
abundance: NA
j_gene: TRBJ1-5
CDR3aa: ASEASNQPQH

v_gene: TRBV4-1
abundance: few
j_gene: TRBJ1-4
CDR3aa: ASSRVPGHSNEKLF

v_gene: TRBV3-1
abundance: NA
j_gene: TRBJ2-5
CDR3aa: ASSQVSIGPGTQY

v_gene: TRBV19
abundance: NA
j_gene: TRBJ2-4
CDR3aa: ASSASGTAKNIQY

v_gene: TRBV7-6
abundance: NA
j_gene: TRBJ1-5
CDR3aa: ASSSTRDQPQH

v_gene: TRBV20-1
abundance: NA
j_gene: TRBJ2-2
CDR3aa: SAIVGGASGELF